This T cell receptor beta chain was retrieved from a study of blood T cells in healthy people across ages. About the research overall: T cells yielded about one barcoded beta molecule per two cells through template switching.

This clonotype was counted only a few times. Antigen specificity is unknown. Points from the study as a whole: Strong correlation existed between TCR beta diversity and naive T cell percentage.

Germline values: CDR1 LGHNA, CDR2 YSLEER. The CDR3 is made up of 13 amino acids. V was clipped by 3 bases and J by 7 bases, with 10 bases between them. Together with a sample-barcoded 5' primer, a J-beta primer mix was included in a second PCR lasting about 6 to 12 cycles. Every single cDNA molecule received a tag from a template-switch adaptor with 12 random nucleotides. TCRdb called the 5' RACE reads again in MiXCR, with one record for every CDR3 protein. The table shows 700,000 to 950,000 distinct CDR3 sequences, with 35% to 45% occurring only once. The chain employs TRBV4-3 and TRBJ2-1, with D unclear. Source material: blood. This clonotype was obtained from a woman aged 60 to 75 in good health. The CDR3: CASSQPHGNEQFF. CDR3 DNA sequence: TGCGCCAGCAGCCAGCCACATGGTAATGAGCAGTTCTTC.